What follows is one T cell receptor beta chain and its context. Its antigen remains unknown. As for treatment: around 19 received Ad26.COV2.S at low or high dose, single or two shots; several received placebo; per-sample allocation not given. Sample collection was performed on day 63 after the first vaccine or placebo injection. An Ad26 vector carrying the Wuhan-strain SARS-CoV-2 spike served as the vaccine. Germline V gives CDR1 KGHSH, CDR2 LQKENI. V was trimmed by 3 bases and J by 1 base, leaving 12 bases between them. The length of the CDR3 is 15 residues. Profiled with immunoSEQ multiplex PCR; TCRdb holds only in-frame clones, not every one. The sample records hundreds of thousands of clones, about nine tenths being singletons. The data were obtained in a study of Ad26.COV2.S vaccination and SARS-CoV-2 variants. On the study more broadly: Donor was assigned to the Ad26.COV2.S arm of trial COV1001. Once or twice, 56 days apart, Ad26.COV2.S was delivered intramuscularly.

Overall study results and limits: A substantial breadth of spike-specific CD8+ and CD4+ T cell responses after vaccination has been reported.

This TCR was sampled from a person between 18 and 59 years old who received the Ad26.COV2.S COVID-19 vaccine or a placebo. The chain carries TRBV18 and TRBJ1-1; D is unresolved. The sequencing used peripheral blood, collected in a trial of Ad26.COV2.S vaccine versus placebo. The CDR3 sequence is CASSPPKGANTEAFF. In DNA, the CDR3 is TGTGCCAGCTCACCCCCAAAGGGAGCGAACACTGAAGCTTTCTTT.